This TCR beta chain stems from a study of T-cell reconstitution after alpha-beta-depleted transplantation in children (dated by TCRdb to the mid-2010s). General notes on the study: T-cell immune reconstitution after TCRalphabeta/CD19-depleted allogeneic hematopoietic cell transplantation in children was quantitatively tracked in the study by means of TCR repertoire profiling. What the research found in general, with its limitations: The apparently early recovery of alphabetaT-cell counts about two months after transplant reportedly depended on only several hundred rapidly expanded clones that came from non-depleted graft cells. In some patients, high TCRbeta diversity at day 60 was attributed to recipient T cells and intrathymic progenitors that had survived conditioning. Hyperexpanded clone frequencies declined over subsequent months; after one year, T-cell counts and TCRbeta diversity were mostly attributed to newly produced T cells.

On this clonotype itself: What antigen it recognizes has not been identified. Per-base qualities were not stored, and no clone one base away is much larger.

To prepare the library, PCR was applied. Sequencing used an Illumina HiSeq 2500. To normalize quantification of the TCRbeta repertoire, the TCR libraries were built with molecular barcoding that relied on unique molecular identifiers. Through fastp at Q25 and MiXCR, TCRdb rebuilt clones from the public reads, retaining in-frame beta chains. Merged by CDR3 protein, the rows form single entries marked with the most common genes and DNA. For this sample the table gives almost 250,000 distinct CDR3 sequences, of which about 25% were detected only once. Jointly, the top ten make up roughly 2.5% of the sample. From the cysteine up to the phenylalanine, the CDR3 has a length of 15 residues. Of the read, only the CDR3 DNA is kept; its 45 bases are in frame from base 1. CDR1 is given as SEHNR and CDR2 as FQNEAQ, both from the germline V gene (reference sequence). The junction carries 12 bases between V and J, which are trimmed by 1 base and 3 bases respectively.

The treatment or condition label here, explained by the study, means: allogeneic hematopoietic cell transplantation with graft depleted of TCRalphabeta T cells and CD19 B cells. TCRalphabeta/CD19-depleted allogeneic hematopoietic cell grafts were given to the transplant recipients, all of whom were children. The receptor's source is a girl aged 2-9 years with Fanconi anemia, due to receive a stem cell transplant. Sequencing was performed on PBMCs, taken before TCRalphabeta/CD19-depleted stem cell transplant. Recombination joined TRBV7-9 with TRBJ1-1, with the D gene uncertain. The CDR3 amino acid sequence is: CASSLGPYRDTEAFF. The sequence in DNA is TGTGCCAGCAGCTTAGGGCCCTACAGAGACACTGAAGCTTTCTTT.